This T cell receptor beta chain was identified in a study of molecular identifiers for immune sequencing clone quantification. The CDR3 is made up of 12 amino acids. V lost 3 bases to trimming and J lost 4 bases, with 6 bases between them. CDR1 is SGHDT and CDR2 is YYEEEE in the germline V gene. TCRdb re-analysed the PCR reads in MiXCR, keeping a single row per CDR3 protein. The sample includes approximately 550,000 distinct CDR3 sequences, about 26% of them seen just once. This clonotype appeared many times. The chain uses TRBV5-6 and TRBJ2-3; D remains unclear. This receptor was obtained from a human donor in good health. Some libraries in this study had Jurkat cell RNA spiked in. Input material: naive CD8+ T cells from blood, with Jurkat cell RNA spiked in. Subset indicated: FACS-sorted CD8+CD4-CCR7+CD45RA+ naive T cells. This CDR3 is CASSSLPDTQYF. CDR3 nucleotide sequence: TGTGCCAGCAGCTCCCTTCCAGATACGCAGTATTTT. Supplemented by reference TRBV5-6 and TRBJ2-3, the full variable domain reads DAGVTQSPTHLIKTRGQQVTLRCSPKSGHDTVSWYQQALGQGPQFIFQYYEEEERQRGNFPDRFSGHQFPNYSSELNVNALLLGDSALYLCASSSLPDTQYFGPGTRLTVL.